The next 3 T cell receptor beta chains were all read from a single sample in a study of cytomegalovirus exposure and HLA in healthy donors (dated by TCRdb to between 2016 and 2019). The protocol used for the library was the immunoSEQ multiplex PCR assay. Here the immuneACCESS table is served through TCRdb, limited to in-frame sequences with V and J called. Missing clones are a known gap in these copies; in checked studies unresolved V genes cover under half, and the rest lacks a known reason. Present in this sample are 71,000 or so clones, about 94% of which were seen just once. The ten top clones hold 1.2% to 1.5% of the sample. Specimen: PBMCs. All receptors derive from a man aged 18 to 29 in good health and CMV-seropositive.

The chain uses TRBV6-1 and TRBJ1-1, with 7 bases aligning to TRBD1. J lost 0 bases, V lost 3 bases, and 4 bases had no gene match. From germline, CDR1 is MNHNS and CDR2 SASEGT. This CDR3 comprises 15 residues. CDR3 residues: CASSDRDRLNTEAFF. DNA for the CDR3: TGTGCCAGCAGTGACCGGGACAGATTGAACACTGAAGCTTTCTTT.

The chain combines TRBV7-2 with TRBJ2-1; TRBD2 agrees at 10 bases. V shed 6 bases and J 3 bases; nucleotides not matched to a gene: 17. CDR1 is SGHTA and CDR2 is FQGNSA in the germline V gene. The CDR3 is made up of 19 amino acids. This CDR3 is CASSRRTSGGGMFYNEQFF. As DNA, the CDR3 is TGTGCCAGCAGTCGTAGGACTAGCGGTGGGGGTATGTTCTACAATGAGCAGTTCTTC.

The rearrangement links TRBV7-9 to TRBJ2-4, with 11 positions matching TRBD2. Germline V gene data show CDR1 as SEHNR and CDR2 as FQNEAQ (reference sequence). The CDR3 totals 17 residues. V lost 4 bases and J lost 0; bases outside the gene matches: 5. The CDR3 is CASSSGLAGLAKNIQYF. The CDR3 DNA sequence: TGTGCCAGCAGCTCCGGACTAGCGGGCCTAGCCAAAAACATTCAGTACTTC.